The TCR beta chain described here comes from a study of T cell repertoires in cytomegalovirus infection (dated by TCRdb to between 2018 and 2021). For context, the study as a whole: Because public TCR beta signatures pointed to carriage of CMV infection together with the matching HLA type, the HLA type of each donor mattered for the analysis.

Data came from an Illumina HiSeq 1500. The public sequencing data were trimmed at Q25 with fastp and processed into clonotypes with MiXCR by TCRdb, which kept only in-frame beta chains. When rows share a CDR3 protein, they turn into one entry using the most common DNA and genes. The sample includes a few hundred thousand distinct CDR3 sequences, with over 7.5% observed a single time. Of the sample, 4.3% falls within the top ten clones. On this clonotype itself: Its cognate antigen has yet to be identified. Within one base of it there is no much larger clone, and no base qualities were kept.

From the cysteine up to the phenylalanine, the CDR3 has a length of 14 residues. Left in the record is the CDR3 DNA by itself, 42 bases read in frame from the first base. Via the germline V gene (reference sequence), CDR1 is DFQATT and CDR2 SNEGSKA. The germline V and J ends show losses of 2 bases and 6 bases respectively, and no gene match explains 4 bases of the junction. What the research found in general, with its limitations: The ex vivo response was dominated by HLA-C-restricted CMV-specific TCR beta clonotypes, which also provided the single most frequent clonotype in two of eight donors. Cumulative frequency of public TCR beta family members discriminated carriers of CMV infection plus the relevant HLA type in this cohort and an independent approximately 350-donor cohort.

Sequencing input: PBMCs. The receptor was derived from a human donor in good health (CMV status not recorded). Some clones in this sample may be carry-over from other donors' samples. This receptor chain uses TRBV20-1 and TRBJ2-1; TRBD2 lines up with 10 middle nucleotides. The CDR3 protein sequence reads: CSARPSGGGNEQFF. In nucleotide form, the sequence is TGCAGTGCTAGACCTAGCGGGGGAGGCAATGAGCAGTTCTTC.